What follows are 31 T cell receptor beta chains derived from one specimen sequenced in a study of T-cell reconstitution after alpha-beta-depleted transplantation in children. It was with unique molecular identifiers that the TCRbeta library was prepared. TCRdb reprocessed the PCR reads with MiXCR, giving one entry per CDR3 protein. The sample lists around 490,000 distinct CDR3 sequences, roughly an eighth occurring once. Here the sequenced sample was PBMCs, mostly from graft donor cells, taken 180 days after TCRalphabeta/CD19-depleted stem cell transplant. The receptors stem from a female patient aged 2-9 years who had a stem cell transplant for aplastic anemia, so the T cells may come from the graft donor.

CDR3 in DNA: TGTGCCAGCAGCTTAGGTTCAGGGGCTGGAAACACCATATATTTT. Translated: CASSLGSGAGNTIYF. The V and J genes are TRBV7-6 and TRBJ1-3; perhaps TRBD1 as D (6 bases). Germline CDR1 reads SGHVS; CDR2 reads FNYEAQ. V was shortened by 1 base and J by 2 bases, with 9 bases between the two germline ends. CDR3 length: 15 amino acids.

This clonotype was counted a few times. This rearrangement joins TRBV5-1 to TRBJ1-6; 8 positions agree with TRBD1. Trimming took 4 bases from V and 8 from J; bases not matched to a gene: 8. Germline-derived CDR1 and CDR2 are SGHRS and YFSETQ. The CDR3 extends over 15 amino acids. The CDR3 DNA is TGCGCCAGCAGCACCCGCGGGACAGGTGATTCACCCCTCCACTTT. It is translated as CASSTRGTGDSPLHF.

This clonotype was counted ten times or more. V is TRBV4-3 and J is TRBJ2-1, with TRBD2 identical over 10 bases. This CDR3 has 15 residues. Germline V gene lookup returns CDR1 LGHNA and CDR2 YSLEER. With 5 bases clipped from V and 7 bases from J, the junction kept 8 bases outside the gene matches. The CDR3 nucleotides are TGCGCCAGCAGCGCCGGTTTAGCGGGGGGAAATGAGCAGTTCTTC. Amino acids: CASSAGLAGGNEQFF.

This clonotype was seen more than once but under ten times. V is TRBV7-9 and J is TRBJ2-7; 8 bases agree with TRBD2. CDR1 and CDR2 from the germline V gene are SEHNR and FQNEAQ (reference sequence). The CDR3 consists of 13 residues. Germline trimming cut 2 bases from V and 5 bases from J; bases unmatched to any gene: 2. CDR3 DNA: TGTGCCAGCAGCTTAAGCGGGAGCCACGAGCAGTACTTC. It yields the protein CASSLSGSHEQYF.

In this sample, this clonotype turned up a few times. The chain combines TRBV29-1 with TRBJ1-5; 7 bases fit TRBD1. With V trimmed by 5 bases and J by 0 bases, 4 bases remained unmatched. There are 14 residues in the CDR3. Germline lookup yields CDR1 SQVTM and CDR2 ANQGSEA. DNA for the CDR3: TGCAGCGTTTTGACAGGGTTTAGCAATCAGCCCCAGCATTTT. Translation: CSVLTGFSNQPQHF.

This clonotype was detected a few times. The chain links TRBV6-5 to TRBJ2-1; D uncertain. Deletions cut 2 bases from V and 9 bases from J, with 17 bases between. The V gene's germline CDR1 is MNHEY and CDR2 SVGAGI. CDR3 length equals 15 residues. Here the CDR3 DNA reads TGTGCCAGCAGTTACGGCGGTGAAGGCTGGGGTGAGCAGTTCTTC. It yields the protein CASSYGGEGWGEQFF.

The CDR3 DNA reads TGTGCCAGCAGTGCCCCCGGGACTGCCTCCCGCTACGAGCAGTACTTC. This sequence encodes CASSAPGTASRYEQYF. The V gene is TRBV28, the J gene TRBJ2-7, with D possibly TRBD2 on 6 matching bases. The CDR3 is 16 amino acids. CDR1 and CDR2 from the germline V gene are MDHEN and SYDVKM. V lost 5 bases and J 3 bases, leaving 20 bases between the germline ends.

The table lists this clonotype with a few counts. The rearrangement joins TRBV11-3 to TRBJ2-2, with 7 bases that match TRBD1. The CDR3 has 16 amino acids. V shed 4 bases and J 3 bases; nucleotides not matched to a gene: 8. CDR1 is SGHNT and CDR2 is YENEEA in the germline V gene. The CDR3 protein is CASSSRQGAYTGELFF. The CDR3 coding sequence is TGTGCCAGCAGCTCCCGACAGGGAGCTTACACCGGGGAGCTGTTTTTT.

The sample holds one count of this clonotype. J is TRBJ2-7 and V is TRBV23-1, with D perhaps assigned TRBD1 or TRBD2 (5 bases each). Being an ORF, TRBV23-1 has a function that is uncertain. Deletions cut 2 bases from V and 2 bases from J, with 10 bases between. The CDR3 sequence is 14 residues long. The CDR3 is CASSQRDRAYEQYV. As DNA, the CDR3 is TGCGCCAGCAGTCAACGGGACCGAGCCTACGAGCAGTACGTC.

The rearrangement links TRBV28 to TRBJ2-2; D not resolved. CDR3 length equals 14 residues. The V end lost 3 bases, the J end lost 6 bases, and 11 bases lay between the germline ends. CDR1 MDHEN and CDR2 SYDVKM come from the germline V gene. CDR3 DNA: TGTGCCAGCAGTTTGGTTTGGAAATCCGGGGAGCTGTTTTTT. It specifies CASSLVWKSGELFF.

On this clonotype: A read error may be the cause here, since a much bigger clone is one base away. The CDR3 DNA reads as TGTGCCAGCAGGAACTCTGGGGCCAACGTCCTGACTTTC. It is translated as CASRNSGANVLTF. The genes are TRBV7-9 and TRBJ2-6; D not certain. V was shortened by 6 bases and J by 0 bases, with 3 bases between the two germline ends. The germline CDR1 and CDR2 sequences are SEHNR and FQNEAQ (reference sequence). The CDR3 has 13 residues.

The sample holds many counts of this clonotype. At one boundary the junction diverges from the germline segment, which might be a read error. V and J are TRBV29-1 and TRBJ2-1; the D gene is possibly TRBD1 (6 bases). CDR1 is SQVTM and CDR2 is ANQGSEA in the germline V gene. The CDR3 consists of 11 residues. The chain's CDR3 is CSVGDRNQYLF. Here the CDR3 DNA reads TGCAGCGTTGGAGACAGGAACCAATACCTTTTC.

The V gene is TRBV7-2, the J gene TRBJ2-7, with TRBD2 identical over 10 bases. The CDR3 runs to 13 residues. After removal of 5 bases from V and 7 bases from J, the junction contained 5 bases not matched to a gene. Germline V gene sequence: CDR1 SGHTA, CDR2 FQGNSA. The CDR3 DNA is TGTGCCAGCAGCGCAGCGGGAGGGCCTGAGCAGTACGTC. Translating it yields CASSAAGGPEQYV.

The rearrangement joins TRBV7-2 to TRBJ2-7, with a possible D match to TRBD1 (6 bases). CDR3 length: 14 residues. Germline V gene data show CDR1 as SGHTA and CDR2 as FQGNSA. Trimming took off 5 bases at V and 0 bases at J, with 11 bases between the two ends. The CDR3 region is CASSIGQLSYEQYV. As DNA, the CDR3 is TGTGCCAGCAGCATCGGACAGCTCTCCTACGAGCAGTACGTC.

The rearrangement links TRBV12-3 or TRBV12-4 to TRBJ2-1; weak D call: TRBD1 (5 bases). V dropped 3 bases and J dropped 11 bases, with 8 bases sitting between them. This CDR3 spans 11 amino acids. As DNA, the CDR3 is TGTGCCAGCAGTTTGGGGCAGAAGCAGTTCTTC. It yields the protein CASSLGQKQFF.

This clonotype was picked up a small number of times. The rearrangement joins TRBV27 to TRBJ2-3; perhaps TRBD1 as D (5 bases). Germline CDR1 is MNHEY and CDR2 is SMNVEV (reference sequence). CDR3 length: 12 amino acids. V was shortened by 6 bases and J by 1 base, with 5 bases between the two germline ends. CDR3 loop: CASRQGTDTQYF. CDR3 nucleotide sequence: TGTGCCAGCAGACAGGGCACAGATACGCAGTATTTT.

This clonotype occurred a few times. The chain joins TRBV5-1 to TRBJ2-3, with D unresolved. CDR1 is SGHRS, CDR2 YFSETQ, per germline. The ends were cut back, 8 bases at V and 0 bases at J, with 10 bases in the middle. The length of the CDR3 is 13 residues. The CDR3 is CASMIDSTDTQYF. As DNA, the CDR3 is TGCGCCAGTATGATTGACAGCACAGATACGCAGTATTTT.

This clonotype was picked up a small number of times. The chain combines TRBV7-2 with TRBJ1-2; D remains unclear. Trimming cost V 5 bases and J 1 base, with 11 bases left between them. Germline CDR1 reads SGHTA; CDR2 reads FQGNSA. The CDR3 loop spans 14 amino acids. CDR3 DNA: TGTGCCAGCAGCCCCGATGGGCTTAACTATGGCTACACCTTC. As protein: CASSPDGLNYGYTF.

This clonotype came up many times. The chain links TRBV15 to TRBJ2-5; 9 nucleotides align to TRBD2. The CDR3 contains 15 residues. The germline V gene encodes CDR1 LNHNV and CDR2 YYDKDF (reference sequence). The J segment lost 4 bases and the V segment lost 0 bases, leaving 3 bases of the junction unmatched. The chain's CDR3 is CATSRDGSGRETQYF. The CDR3 bases are TGTGCCACCAGCAGAGATGGTAGCGGGAGAGAGACCCAGTACTTC. Using reference TRBV15 and TRBJ2-5 for the parts outside the CDR3, the full variable domain is DAMVIQNPRYQVTQFGKPVTLSCSQTLNHNVMYWYQQKSSQAPKLLFHYYDKDFNNEADTPDNFQSRRPNTSFCFLDIRSPGLGDTAMYLCATSRDGSGRETQYFGPGTRLLVL.

The rearrangement joins TRBV5-4 to TRBJ1-1; D gene unclear. The V end was cut by 2 bases, the J end by 3 bases, with 5 bases between. CDR1 is SGHNT, CDR2 YYREEE, per germline (reference sequence). There are 12 residues in the CDR3. The DNA of the CDR3 is TGTGCCAGCAGCTTCTTGGACACTGAAGCTTTCTTT. Amino acid sequence: CASSFLDTEAFF.

The chain couples TRBV28 to TRBJ1-2, with a possible D match to TRBD1 (6 bases). Trimming took off 5 bases at V and 4 bases at J, with 17 bases between the two ends. CDR3 length: 15 amino acids. Germline-derived CDR1 and CDR2 are MDHEN and SYDVKM. The CDR3 protein is CASSVGGARSYGYTF. In DNA form, the CDR3 reads TGTGCCAGCAGTGTAGGGGGGGCGCGGAGCTATGGCTACACCTTC.

V and J are TRBV20-1 and TRBJ1-1, with TRBD1 matching 8 bases. CDR1 and CDR2 from the germline V gene are DFQATT and SNEGSKA (reference sequence). The trim removed 3 bases at V and 3 bases at J, leaving 12 bases unmatched. The CDR3 is made up of 16 amino acids. The CDR3 DNA sequence: TGCAGTGCTAGGAGGACAGGGTTTAATTTGGACACTGAAGCTTTCTTT. Translation gives CSARRTGFNLDTEAFF.

Only a few counts were recorded for this clonotype. The CDR3 nucleotides are TGTGCCAGCTCACCGGACAGGGGGTCGTTTAATGAAAAACTGTTTTTT. As protein: CASSPDRGSFNEKLFF. V usage is TRBV18 and J usage is TRBJ1-4; 10 bases are shared with TRBD1. Germline lookup yields CDR1 KGHSH and CDR2 LQKENI. This CDR3 is built from 16 residues. V shed 3 bases, J shed 4 bases, and the junction held 5 bases outside the gene matches.

This clonotype has just a few counts. V gene TRBV28 combines with J gene TRBJ1-6; 7 bases are a match to TRBD1. Trimming took 4 bases from V and 7 from J; bases not matched to a gene: 10. The CDR3 is made up of 16 amino acids. Germline assignment: CDR1 MDHEN and CDR2 SYDVKM. The CDR3 reads CASSSYSAGGNSPLHF. DNA for the CDR3: TGTGCCAGCAGTTCATACTCGGCAGGGGGGAATTCACCCCTCCACTTT. The full variable domain, rest sourced from reference TRBV28 and TRBJ1-6, is DVKVTQSSRYLVKRTGEKVFLECVQDMDHENMFWYRQDPGLGLRLIYFSYDVKMKEKGDIPEGYSVSREKKERFSLILESASTNQTSMYLCASSSYSAGGNSPLHFGNGTRLTVT.

This clonotype was counted a few times. This chain joins TRBV4-3 and TRBJ2-7, with a possible D match to TRBD1 (5 bases). Germline values: CDR1 LGHNA, CDR2 YSLEER. The CDR3 length is 14 residues. The germline V and J ends were trimmed by 3 bases and 9 bases, with 18 bases remaining between them. CDR3 region: CASSQGDSSGSQYF. The CDR3 DNA sequence: TGCGCCAGCAGCCAGGGCGACAGTTCAGGCTCGCAGTACTTC.

This clonotype occurred a few times. The chain joins TRBV20-1 to TRBJ2-3; D remains unclear. Germline loops: CDR1 DFQATT, CDR2 SNEGSKA (reference sequence). CDR3 length equals 15 residues. V was shortened by 2 bases and J by 2 bases, with 14 bases between the two germline ends. This CDR3 is CSARSTVGPTDTQYF. Written as DNA, the CDR3 is TGCAGTGCTAGATCCACCGTCGGTCCCACAGATACGCAGTATTTT.

DNA of the CDR3: TGTGCCAGCAGGGGCGGATGGGATCAGCCCCAGCATTTT. It is translated as CASRGGWDQPQHF. The rearrangement uses TRBV6-1 and TRBJ1-5, with unresolved D. This CDR3 has 13 residues. CDR1 is MNHNS and CDR2 is SASEGT in the germline V gene. V was trimmed by 6 bases and J by 5 bases, leaving 11 bases between them.

This clonotype turned up a few times. CDR3 loop: CASRMSTEAFF. The CDR3 DNA sequence: TGTGCCAGCAGAATGAGTACTGAAGCTTTCTTT. The chain links TRBV6-2 or TRBV6-3 to TRBJ1-1; the D is unclear. CDR3 length: 11 amino acids. The germline V gene has CDR1 MNHEY and CDR2 SVGEGT. V gave up 6 bases and J gave up 5 bases, with 7 bases separating them.

This clonotype was seen more than once but under ten times. This rearrangement joins TRBV21-1 to TRBJ1-2; the listed D gene, TRBD1, was not tested against the DNA. TRBV21-1 is deemed a pseudogene. This CDR3 has 13 amino acids. CDR3 loop: CASSMGSPAGYTF. The DNA for the CDR3 is TGTGCCAGCAGCATGGGCAGCCCTGCTGGCTACACCTTC.

This clonotype was observed a few times. The CDR3: CASSDENTGELFF. CDR3 nucleotide sequence: TGTGCCAGCAGTGACGAGAACACCGGGGAGCTGTTTTTT. V is TRBV28 and J is TRBJ2-2; unclear D gene. The CDR3 covers 13 residues. V was trimmed by 5 bases and J by 1 base, leaving 5 bases between them. The germline V gene encodes CDR1 MDHEN and CDR2 SYDVKM.

This clonotype was found many times. CDR3 nucleotide sequence: TGCGCCAGCAGCGTAGGGTTCCCTAGCAATCAGCCCCAGCATTTT. Translation: CASSVGFPSNQPQHF. The chain links TRBV5-1 to TRBJ1-5; D is unresolved. V lost 4 bases, J lost 0 bases, and 11 bases lay in between. CDR1 and CDR2 (germline): SGHRS, YFSETQ. The CDR3 runs to 15 residues.